The 25 T cell receptor beta chains presented below share a single source sample, sequenced in a study of cytomegalovirus exposure and HLA in healthy donors. Vbeta (60) and Jbeta (13) primers were used in the PCR. Using immunoSEQ multiplex PCR, the repertoire was profiled, and TCRdb retains in-frame clones only, with some absent. The sample has 150,000 to 200,000 clones, around 75% seen once; the top ten hold about 6%. Input material: PBMCs. These receptor sequences come from a woman aged 25 to 39 in good health and CMV-seropositive.

This clone was seen a few times. The chain recombines TRBV7-3 with TRBJ2-1; D possibly corresponds to TRBD2 (6 bases). Trimming took off 1 base at V and 0 bases at J, with 7 bases between the two ends. The CDR3 covers 15 residues. The germline V gene encodes CDR1 SGHTA and CDR2 FQGTGA. CDR3 bases: TGTGCCAGCAGCTTAATCGGGAGCTCCTACAATGAGCAGTTCTTC. Translated, it gives CASSLIGSSYNEQFF. Variable domain in full (rest from reference TRBV7-3 and TRBJ2-1): GAGVSQTPSNKVTEKGKYVELRCDPISGHTALYWYRQSLGQGPEFLIYFQGTGAADDSGLPNDRFFAVRPEGSVSTLKIQRTERGDSAVYLCASSLIGSSYNEQFFGPGTRLTVL.

The chain's CDR3 is CASNPGGTDTQYF. The DNA for the CDR3 is TGTGCCAGCAATCCCGGGGGCACAGATACGCAGTATTTT. The chain has TRBV6-5 and TRBJ2-3; tentatively, D is TRBD2 (5 bases). The germline V gene encodes CDR1 MNHEY and CDR2 SVGAGI. V shed 7 bases and J shed 1 base, with 9 bases lying between them. The CDR3 spans 13 residues.

This clone occurred a few times. V is TRBV7-8 and J is TRBJ1-4, with a tentative D call TRBD1 (6 bases). V shed 0 bases and J shed 3 bases, with 14 bases lying between them. The CDR3 is 17 residues long. Germline loops: CDR1 SGHVS, CDR2 FQNEAQ. For the CDR3, the DNA is TGTGCCAGCAGCTTAGCGCCCCCGGGACACCCTAATGAAAAACTGTTTTTT. As protein: CASSLAPPGHPNEKLFF.

The chain joins TRBV6-5 to TRBJ1-2; D gene uncertain. The CDR3 extends over 11 amino acids. Germline V CDR1 and CDR2: MNHEY, SVGAGI. V was clipped by 6 bases and J by 4 bases, with 6 bases between them. The CDR3 sequence: CASSSIYGYTF. The DNA for the CDR3 is TGTGCCAGCAGCTCTATCTATGGCTACACCTTC.

This chain joins TRBV7-8 and TRBJ1-5; D gene ambiguous. The germline CDR1 and CDR2 sequences are SGHVS and FQNEAQ. This CDR3 has 15 residues. Trimming cost V 1 base and J 0 bases, with 7 bases left between them. CDR3 region: CASSLGQYSNQPQHF. CDR3 bases: TGTGCCAGCAGCTTAGGGCAGTATAGCAATCAGCCCCAGCATTTT.

This clone was counted between two and nine times. J is TRBJ2-2 and V is TRBV5-8; 7 bases match TRBD1. V dropped 0 bases and J dropped 4; count of bases not matched to a gene: 0. The CDR3 sequence is 14 residues long. Germline V gene data show CDR1 as SGHTS and CDR2 as YDEGEE. Here the CDR3 DNA reads TGTGCCAGCAGCTTGGACAGGGGCACCGGGGAGCTGTTTTTT. It is translated as CASSLDRGTGELFF.

This clone appeared a few times. The DNA for the CDR3 is TGTGCCAGCAGCGGCCTGGGGACAGGGGGCCACGTTGATCAGCCCCAGCATTTT. Its protein is CASSGLGTGGHVDQPQHF. This rearrangement joins TRBV5-6 to TRBJ1-5; TRBD1 matches at 12 bases. V was clipped by 4 bases and J by 5 bases; unmatched bases: 13. Germline V CDR1 and CDR2: SGHDT, YYEEEE. CDR3 length: 18 amino acids. Complete variable domain (other parts from reference TRBV5-6 and TRBJ1-5): DAGVTQSPTHLIKTRGQQVTLRCSPKSGHDTVSWYQQALGQGPQFIFQYYEEEERQRGNFPDRFSGHQFPNYSSELNVNALLLGDSALYLCASSGLGTGGHVDQPQHFGDGTRLSIL.

This chain uses TRBV4-1 with TRBJ1-6; TRBD1 matches at 9 bases. The CDR3 covers 16 residues. The V and J ends lost 0 bases and 9 bases, in that order; junction bases with no gene match: 6. In germline, CDR1 is MGHRA, CDR2 YSYEKL. The CDR3 DNA is TGCGCCAGCAGCCAAGAGGCGGGACAGGGTCTTTCACCCCTCCACTTT. Translation gives CASSQEAGQGLSPLHF.

The CDR3 region is CASSYFWTGENEQYF. CDR3 nucleotide sequence: TGTGCCAGCAGTTACTTCTGGACAGGGGAGAACGAGCAGTACTTC. This sequence joins TRBV6-6 and TRBJ2-7; TRBD1 agrees at 9 bases. Per the germline V gene, CDR1 is MNHNY and CDR2 is SVGAGI (reference sequence). The CDR3 length is 15 residues. Losses at the gene ends were 1 base for V and 5 bases for J; bases not matched to a gene: 6.

The V gene is TRBV5-4, the J gene TRBJ1-1, with 8 bases matching TRBD1. V trimming: 4 bases; J trimming: 1 base; junction bases outside the gene matches: 6. The CDR3 has 15 amino acids. Germline lookup yields CDR1 SGHNT and CDR2 YYREEE (reference sequence). This CDR3 is CASSLQTGENTEAFF. The CDR3 DNA reads TGTGCCAGCAGCCTTCAGACAGGGGAGAACACTGAAGCTTTCTTT.

This chain uses TRBV7-6 with TRBJ2-6; D not certain. Germline lookup yields CDR1 SGHVS and CDR2 FNYEAQ. The CDR3 runs to 14 residues. Trimming took 1 base from V and 4 from J, leaving 5 bases between them. The CDR3, as DNA: TGTGCCAGCAGCTTAGGACTCGGGGCCAACGTCCTGACTTTC. Residues: CASSLGLGANVLTF.

The V gene is TRBV5-1, the J gene TRBJ2-1; no clear D. The V gene lost 4 bases and the J gene lost 0 bases, with 14 bases spanning the gap. This CDR3 region has 16 residues. In germline, CDR1 is SGHRS, CDR2 YFSETQ. The CDR3 bases are TGCGCCAGCAGCGACATGTTTCAAAGCTCCTACAATGAGCAGTTCTTC. This codes for CASSDMFQSSYNEQFF.

The genes are TRBV7-3 and TRBJ1-1; 7 nucleotides match TRBD1. The length of the CDR3 is 15 residues. CDR1 is SGHTA, CDR2 FQGTGA, per germline. V was pared by 5 bases and J by 4 bases, with 10 bases of the junction left unmatched. The CDR3 protein is CASSIIHRGVTEAFF. CDR3 bases: TGTGCCAGCAGCATTATCCACAGGGGTGTCACTGAAGCTTTCTTT. The complete variable domain, with remaining parts taken from reference TRBV7-3 and TRBJ1-1, reads GAGVSQTPSNKVTEKGKYVELRCDPISGHTALYWYRQSLGQGPEFLIYFQGTGAADDSGLPNDRFFAVRPEGSVSTLKIQRTERGDSAVYLCASSIIHRGVTEAFFGQGTRLTVV.

This clone turned up a few times. The chain carries TRBV6-5 and TRBJ2-7; 12 nucleotides line up with TRBD1. V gave up 8 bases and J gave up 5 bases; unmatched junction bases: 7. Germline CDR1 reads MNHEY; CDR2 reads SVGAGI. The CDR3 spans 14 residues. The CDR3 protein is CASGRGTGGDEQYF. CDR3 nucleotide sequence: TGTGCCAGCGGTAGGGGGACAGGGGGCGACGAGCAGTACTTC.

The J gene is TRBJ2-5, the V gene TRBV5-1; perhaps TRBD1 as D (5 bases). The CDR3 loop spans 12 amino acids. V was clipped by 7 bases and J by 3 bases, with 10 bases between them. Germline V lookup: CDR1 SGHRS, CDR2 YFSETQ. This CDR3 is CASGQGKETQYF. The CDR3 DNA reads as TGCGCCAGCGGCCAGGGCAAAGAGACCCAGTACTTC.

The gene calls are TRBV7-9 and TRBJ1-1, with D perhaps TRBD1 (5 bases). The CDR3 sequence is 13 residues long. Germline V gives CDR1 SEHNR, CDR2 FQNEAQ (reference sequence). V lost 5 bases and J 8 bases, leaving 15 bases between the germline ends. The CDR3 spells CASSRRQTQEAFF. The CDR3 bases are TGTGCCAGCAGCCGCCGACAGACGCAAGAAGCTTTCTTT.

The CDR3 DNA reads as TGCGCCAGCAGCTTGGGAGGGTACTACGATGGGCAGTTCTTC. Amino acids: CASSLGGYYDGQFF. The chain carries TRBV5-1 and TRBJ2-1, with a weak D call TRBD2 (5 bases). V dropped 0 bases and J dropped 12 bases, with 16 bases sitting between them. Germline CDR1 and CDR2: SGHRS and YFSETQ. The CDR3 covers 14 residues.

The chain uses TRBV5-1 and TRBJ2-7; 13 bases line up with TRBD2. V gave up 7 bases and J gave up 6 bases; unmatched junction bases: 4. The CDR3 loop spans 13 amino acids. Germline-derived CDR1 and CDR2 are SGHRS and YFSETQ. This CDR3 reads CASGLAGVLEQYF. In DNA, the CDR3 is TGCGCCAGCGGACTAGCGGGAGTTCTCGAGCAGTACTTC.

The gene calls are TRBV7-9 and TRBJ1-3; D is unclear. Trimming shortened V by 1 base and J by 3 bases, and 7 bases separated the two germline ends. The CDR3 loop spans 14 amino acids. Germline V gene lookup returns CDR1 SEHNR and CDR2 FQNEAQ (reference sequence). Written as DNA, the CDR3 is TGTGCCAGCAGCTTAGAAGTCAGTGGAAACACCATATATTTT. Translated, it gives CASSLEVSGNTIYF.

This chain joins TRBV5-1 and TRBJ2-7; 8 nucleotides align to TRBD1. The CDR3 has 14 amino acids. V gave up 4 bases and J gave up 3 bases; unmatched junction bases: 6. In germline, CDR1 is SGHRS, CDR2 YFSETQ. In nucleotides, the CDR3 is TGCGCCAGCAGCCGGACAGGGAACAGCTACGAGCAGTACTTC. Its protein is CASSRTGNSYEQYF.

The table lists this clone with a few counts. The chain couples TRBV6-5 to TRBJ2-7; 9 bases map to TRBD2. The CDR3 covers 15 residues. V was pared by 6 bases and J by 2 bases, with 8 bases of the junction left unmatched. In germline, CDR1 is MNHEY, CDR2 SVGAGI. The CDR3: CASSHRTSETYEQYF. In DNA form, the CDR3 reads TGTGCCAGCAGCCACAGGACTAGCGAAACCTACGAGCAGTACTTC.

The chain combines TRBV29-1 with TRBJ1-2; possible D gene TRBD1, 5 bases. The CDR3 has 14 amino acids. Per germline, CDR1 SQVTM and CDR2 ANQGSEA. The V gene lost 5 bases and the J gene lost 4 bases, with 17 bases spanning the gap. The CDR3 sequence: CSVFRAPGFYGYTF. CDR3 bases: TGCAGCGTTTTCCGGGCTCCAGGGTTCTATGGCTACACCTTC. Complete variable domain (other parts from reference TRBV29-1 and TRBJ1-2): SAVISQKPSRDICQRGTSLTIQCQVDSQVTMMFWYRQQPGQSLTLIATANQGSEATYESGFVIDKFPISRPNLTFSTLTVSNMSPEDSSIYLCSVFRAPGFYGYTFGSGTRLTVV.

The rearrangement joins TRBV20-1 to TRBJ1-1, with TRBD1 matching 7 bases. CDR3 size: 11 residues. CDR1 is DFQATT and CDR2 is SNEGSKA in the germline V gene (reference sequence). Losses at the gene ends were 3 bases for V and 6 bases for J; bases not matched to a gene: 1. The DNA for the CDR3 is TGCAGTGCTAGCAGGGGGGCTGAAGCTTTCTTT. Translated, it gives CSASRGAEAFF.

The chain uses TRBV14 and TRBJ1-6; 7 nucleotides match TRBD1. Unmatched junction bases numbered 3, after V lost 4 bases and J lost 3 bases. CDR1 is SGHDN, CDR2 FVKESK, per germline. The CDR3 is 15 amino acids. The CDR3 bases are TGTGCCAGCAGCCGCACAGGGGACTATAATTCACCCCTCCACTTT. Protein sequence: CASSRTGDYNSPLHF.

The CDR3 spells CAIGGGQGRNTIYF. In DNA, the CDR3 is TGTGCCATTGGGGGGGGACAGGGAAGGAACACCATATATTTT. The J gene is TRBJ1-3, the V gene TRBV7-2, with TRBD1 matching over 9 bases. CDR1 and CDR2 (germline): SGHTA, FQGNSA. CDR3 size: 14 residues. With 10 bases clipped from V and 7 bases from J, the junction kept 11 bases outside the gene matches. Complete variable domain (other parts from reference TRBV7-2 and TRBJ1-3): GAGVSQSPSNKVTEKGKDVELRCDPISGHTALYWYRQSLGQGLEFLIYFQGNSAPDKSGLPSDRFSAERTGGSVSTLTIQRTQQEDSAVYLCAIGGGQGRNTIYFGEGSWLTVV.